Below, 17 T cell receptor beta chains from the same sample are listed, as sequenced in a study of cytomegalovirus exposure and HLA in healthy donors. With 60 Vbeta and 13 Jbeta primers, the PCR was carried out. Profiled with immunoSEQ multiplex PCR; TCRdb holds only in-frame clones, not every one. The repertoire includes 150,000 to 200,000 clones, about four fifths of them detected once, and about 1.8% sits in the top ten. The sample was PBMCs. The receptors originated from a man aged 18 to 29 in good health and CMV-seronegative.

The chain is built from TRBV5-1 and TRBJ2-5; TRBD2 matches 11 bases. Trimming removed 5 bases from V and 4 bases from J; junction bases left unmatched: 4. Germline V gene sequence: CDR1 SGHRS, CDR2 YFSETQ. The CDR3 has 14 amino acids. The CDR3 reads CASRELAGAETQYF. CDR3 nucleotide sequence: TGCGCCAGCAGGGAACTAGCGGGAGCAGAGACCCAGTACTTC.

The chain recombines TRBV2 with TRBJ1-2; TRBD1 agrees at 7 bases. The V gene end was trimmed by 5 bases and the J gene end by 6 bases; junction bases not matched to a gene: 9. CDR3 length: 14 amino acids. Germline CDR1 reads SNHLY; CDR2 reads FYNNEI. The CDR3 here is CASSTGTVGDGYTF. The DNA for the CDR3 is TGTGCCAGCAGTACCGGGACAGTCGGTGATGGCTACACCTTC.

The chain carries TRBV10-3 and TRBJ1-1; D unresolved. Germline V CDR1 and CDR2: ENHRY, SYGVKD. Trimming left V 3 bases short and J 4 bases short, with 18 bases between. This CDR3 is 16 amino acids long. Here the CDR3 DNA reads TGTGCCATCAGTGAATTCCGGGGAGGAAGTGGCACTGAAGCTTTCTTT. It encodes CAISEFRGGSGTEAFF.

The chain uses TRBV10-3 and TRBJ1-1; D call uncertain. The germline gives CDR1 ENHRY, CDR2 SYGVKD. The CDR3 consists of 13 residues. Deletions cut 4 bases from V and 5 bases from J, with 11 bases between. The DNA for the CDR3 is TGTGCCATCAGTGTGGAGGGTCTTACTGAAGCTTTCTTT. It codes for CAISVEGLTEAFF.

The chain has TRBV12-5 and TRBJ2-6, with 9 bases lining up with TRBD1. Germline lookup yields CDR1 LGHNT and CDR2 FRNRAP. The CDR3 runs 21 residues. Unmatched junction bases numbered 12, after V lost 0 bases and J lost 0 bases. CDR3 sequence (DNA): TGTGCTAGTGGTTTGGTACCCAAACAGGGGGCGCCCTACTCTGGGGCCAACGTCCTGACTTTC. Protein product: CASGLVPKQGAPYSGANVLTF.

The chain recombines TRBV29-1 with TRBJ2-1; maybe TRBD1 (6 bases). The CDR3 consists of 15 residues. V was cut by 4 bases and J by 1 base, with 14 bases left in between. CDR1 SQVTM and CDR2 ANQGSEA come from the germline V gene. CDR3 coding DNA: TGCAGCGTTGTGGTGGGGGCCCCTTCCTACAATGAGCAGTTCTTC. Amino acids: CSVVVGAPSYNEQFF.

The V and J genes are TRBV7-2 and TRBJ2-7, with 8 bases matching TRBD1. This CDR3 spans 17 amino acids. Germline CDR1 is SGHTA and CDR2 is FQGNSA. V shed 2 bases and J 5 bases; nucleotides not matched to a gene: 14. This CDR3 is CASSLPNGQGGKDEQYF. CDR3 sequence (DNA): TGTGCCAGCAGCTTACCCAACGGACAGGGTGGGAAAGACGAGCAGTACTTC.

The chain couples TRBV7-6 to TRBJ2-1; TRBD2 agrees at 10 bases. Germline V gene lookup returns CDR1 SGHVS and CDR2 FNYEAQ. CDR3 length: 18 residues. V trimming: 1 base; J trimming: 6 bases; junction bases outside the gene matches: 12. The CDR3 region is CASSLGSGGAVLVNEQFF. The CDR3 bases are TGTGCCAGCAGCTTAGGCAGCGGGGGGGCTGTTCTCGTCAATGAGCAGTTCTTC.

This clone was counted only a few times. The V call is TRBV18, the J call TRBJ2-6; 9 bases are a match to TRBD1. Germline CDR1 is KGHSH and CDR2 is LQKENI. With V trimmed by 6 bases and J by 0 bases, 9 bases remained unmatched. The CDR3 has 18 residues. The CDR3 here is CASSHTGTGSSGANVLTF. The CDR3, as DNA: TGTGCCAGCTCGCACACCGGGACAGGGAGCTCTGGGGCCAACGTCCTGACTTTC.

This clone was seen a single time. This chain connects TRBV7-9 to TRBJ1-1, with 9 bases aligning to TRBD1. Germline CDR1 and CDR2: SEHNR and FQNEAQ (reference sequence). V lost 5 bases, J lost 5 bases, and 12 bases stayed unmatched. This CDR3 has 16 amino acids. The CDR3 loop is CASSATGGVRKTEAFF. In DNA form, the CDR3 reads TGTGCCAGCAGCGCAACAGGGGGCGTGAGGAAAACTGAAGCTTTCTTT.

Concerning this clone: One end of the junction is discordant with germline, which a read error may explain. The rearrangement uses TRBV28 and TRBJ2-2; maybe TRBD2 (5 bases). This CDR3 has 13 residues. Germline V gene sequence: CDR1 MDHEN, CDR2 SYDVKM. The chain's CDR3 is CASSYGNAGELFF. As DNA, the CDR3 is TGTGCCAGCAGTTACGGGAACGCCGGGGAGCTGTTTTTT.

The chain is built from TRBV7-2 and TRBJ2-3; 12 nucleotides align to TRBD2. The CDR3 has 18 amino acids. Unmatched junction bases numbered 9, after V lost 3 bases and J lost 2 bases. Germline V CDR1 and CDR2: SGHTA, FQGNSA. The DNA for the CDR3 is TGTGCCAGCAGCTTGGGGACCCTAGCGGGGGGGCCCACAGATACGCAGTATTTT. Translation gives CASSLGTLAGGPTDTQYF.

CDR3 sequence (DNA): TGTGCCAGCAGCTCGAAGCGGGGGGGGACCGGGGAGCTGTTTTTT. Its translation is CASSSKRGGTGELFF. V and J are TRBV7-8 and TRBJ2-2, with TRBD2 matching over 10 bases. The CDR3 is 15 amino acids. V shed 4 bases, J shed 5 bases, and the junction held 4 bases outside the gene matches. Germline CDR1 SGHVS, CDR2 FQNEAQ.

The chain couples TRBV18 to TRBJ1-2; 9 bases match TRBD1. The CDR3 has 14 residues. CDR1 KGHSH and CDR2 LQKENI come from the germline V gene. V dropped 5 bases and J dropped 6; count of bases not matched to a gene: 7. DNA for the CDR3: TGTGCCAGCTCAGTACAGGGACAGGGAGATGGCTACACCTTC. Protein sequence: CASSVQGQGDGYTF. Full variable domain (rest looked up from reference TRBV18 and TRBJ1-2): NAGVMQNPRHLVRRRGQEARLRCSPMKGHSHVYWYRQLPEEGLKFMVYLQKENIIDESGMPKERFSAEFPKEGPSILRIQQVVRGDSAAYFCASSVQGQGDGYTFGSGTRLTVV.

A remark on this clone: An end of the junction does not agree with germline; a read error may underlie this. The chain carries TRBV11-2 and TRBJ1-2, with D tentatively TRBD1 (5 bases). Per germline, CDR1 SGHAT and CDR2 FQNNGV. The CDR3 is 12 residues long. CDR3 protein: CASSLGDPRQSF. The CDR3 nucleotides read TGTGCCAGCAGCTTAGGTGACCCTAGACAGAGTTTC.

The rearrangement joins TRBV28 to TRBJ2-5, with 14 bases lining up with TRBD2. The CDR3 covers 16 residues. V lost 7 bases to trimming and J lost 2 bases; unmatched junction nucleotides: 6. Germline V CDR1 and CDR2: MDHEN, SYDVKM. CDR3 residues: CASTWTSGRLQETQYF. DNA for the CDR3: TGTGCCAGCACCTGGACTAGCGGGAGGTTACAAGAGACCCAGTACTTC.

Note on this clone: The same CDR3 can be traced to other DNA sequences in this sample. The chain recombines TRBV6-1 with TRBJ1-3, with D tentatively TRBD1 (5 bases). This CDR3 is 12 amino acids long. Germline CDR1 and CDR2: MNHNS and SASEGT. Between the trimmed V and J ends, which lost 2 bases and 15 bases, there was a span of 14 bases. The CDR3 sequence: CASSEYRQGGYF. DNA of the CDR3: TGTGCCAGCAGTGAATACAGGCAGGGCGGATATTTT.